This TCR beta chain was found in a study of OX40 agonist ivuxolimab in advanced cancers. Method: immunoSEQ multiplex PCR; TCRdb's copy keeps in-frame clones and lacks some. The data hold 66,000 or so clones, with about 85% observed a single time. The receptor comes from an adult with an advanced solid tumor such as melanoma, head and neck, liver or kidney cancer. Material: CD4+ or CD8+ T cells sorted from blood, obtained in a trial of the OX40 agonist ivuxolimab.

CDR3 region: CASSPNRDRVTEAFF. In DNA, the CDR3 is TGTGCCAGCTCACCAAACCGGGACAGGGTTACTGAAGCTTTCTTT. The rearrangement joins TRBV18 to TRBJ1-1, with 9 bases lining up with TRBD1. Germline V gives CDR1 KGHSH, CDR2 LQKENI. The CDR3 is 15 residues long. Losses at the gene ends were 2 bases for V and 5 bases for J; bases not matched to a gene: 6.